The rows below give T cell receptor beta chains drawn from one sample of a study of cytomegalovirus exposure and HLA in healthy donors. Sequencing used immunoSEQ multiplex PCR; TCRdb keeps in-frame clones, though not all of them. The table lists approximately 150,000 clones, roughly four fifths of them singletons, with over 0.9% in the top ten. The sample was PBMCs. The receptors were sampled from a woman aged 60-75 years in good health and CMV-seronegative. Both conserved end residues are trimmed from each CDR3. Fields, in order: CDR3 length, V gene, J gene, CDR3 protein.

>15|TRBV5-6|TRBJ2-3
ASSFFFSARATDTQY
>13|TRBV6-5|TRBJ1-3
ASSRLQSSGNTIY
>14|TRBV2|TRBJ2-1
ASSEPPSGGALRQF
>15|TRBV5-6|TRBJ1-2
ASSLRRQGALNYGYT
>17|TRBV4-1|TRBJ2-7
ASSQQPQWTGGRFSEQY
>13|TRBV7-9|TRBJ2-1
ASSSKREKRHEQF
>14|TRBV11-2|TRBJ2-1
ASSLVGARETRGQF
>13|TRBV2|TRBJ2-7
ASSSDRDRAYEQY
>11|TRBV27|TRBJ1-2
ASRNRTNYGYT
>12|TRBV28|TRBJ1-3
ASISLSSGNTIY
>13|TRBV28|TRBJ2-3
ASSFGQGETDTQY
>12|TRBV28|TRBJ1-1
ASMDGRGGEAAF
>10|TRBV19|TRBJ1-1
ASSIGQLAAF
>11|TRBV30|TRBJ1-4
AWSEGRGEKLF
>14|TRBV30|TRBJ1-6
AWSVDGYRGGSPLH
>13|TRBV6-5|TRBJ2-3
ASRGSASGSGTQY
>13|TRBV13|TRBJ2-5
ASSLRVIKQETQY
>11|TRBV28|TRBJ1-2
ASSFQGAYGYT
>12|TRBV19|TRBJ1-1
ASSIRQGYTEAF
>12|TRBV29-1|TRBJ2-3
SADRRSGTDTQY
>15|TRBV11-2|TRBJ2-1
ASSPRATSGGNNEQF
>12|TRBV30|TRBJ2-5
AWTGAGGVETQY
>16|TRBV4-1|TRBJ2-3
ASSLQGPGAISTDTQY
>14|TRBV18|TRBJ2-7
ASSPLGGSLSYEQY
>11|TRBV18|TRBJ2-1
ASSPWQRNEQF
>11|TRBV5-1|TRBJ1-2
ASSSGTGTGYT
>15|TRBV18|TRBJ2-2
ASSQKVPTANTGELF
>13|TRBV7-7|TRBJ2-5
ASSHGQGVMETQY
>9|TRBV2|TRBJ2-5
ASPRQGELY
>13|TRBV11-1|TRBJ2-7
ASSPTSGSFYEQY
>11|TRBV29-1|TRBJ2-7
SVGGGRSYEQY
>13|TRBV29-1|TRBJ1-1
SVENSRAMNTEAF
>13|TRBV9|TRBJ1-1
ASSLEEGRFTEAF
>15|TRBV5-1|TRBJ2-1
ASSLDPGTSGNNEQF
>12|TRBV6-1|TRBJ1-3
ASSEGTGWDTIY
>13|TRBV6-6|TRBJ1-4
ASSPQGSRTEKLF
>13|TRBV5-6|TRBJ1-2
ASSLAHRSNYGYT